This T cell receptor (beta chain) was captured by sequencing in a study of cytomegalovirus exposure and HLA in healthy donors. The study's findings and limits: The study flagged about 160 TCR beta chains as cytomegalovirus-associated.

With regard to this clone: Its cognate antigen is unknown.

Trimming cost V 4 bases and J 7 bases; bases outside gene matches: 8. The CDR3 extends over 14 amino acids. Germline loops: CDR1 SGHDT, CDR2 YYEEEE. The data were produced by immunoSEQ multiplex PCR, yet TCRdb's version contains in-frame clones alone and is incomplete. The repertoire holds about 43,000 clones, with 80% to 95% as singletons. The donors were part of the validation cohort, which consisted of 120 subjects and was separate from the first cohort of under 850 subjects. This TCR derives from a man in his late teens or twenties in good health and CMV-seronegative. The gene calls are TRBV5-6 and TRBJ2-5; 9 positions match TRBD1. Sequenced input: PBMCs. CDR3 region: CASSPGTGLGTQYF. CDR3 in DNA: TGTGCCAGCAGCCCCGGGACAGGGTTGGGGACCCAGTACTTC.